A single sample is the source of the 19 T cell receptor beta chains below, sequenced in a study of T-cell memory formation after mild COVID-19. TCRdb re-called the 5' RACE reads with MiXCR, one entry per CDR3 protein. The sample has some 29,000 distinct CDR3 sequences; roughly a sixth are singletons. The material sequenced was PBMCs or a T cell subset sorted from them (not recorded which). These receptors were obtained from an adult who had mild COVID-19 (a few samples of this study predate the infection). Cell type and time point are not known.

Ten or more counts support this clonotype. V usage is TRBV5-5 and J usage is TRBJ1-2, with D unclear. Trimming shortened V by 0 bases and J by 2 bases, and 17 bases separated the two germline ends. The CDR3 spans 17 residues. Germline V gene data show CDR1 as SGHKS and CDR2 as YYEKEE (reference sequence). The CDR3 coding sequence is TGTGCCAGCAGCTTGGTGGTATCGACCGCCTCGAACTATGGCTACACCTTC. It specifies CASSLVVSTASNYGYTF.

A word on this clonotype: A much larger clone differs by one base, so this may be a read error. The chain combines TRBV15 with TRBJ2-5; D tentatively fits TRBD1 or TRBD2 (5 bases each). The CDR3 has 15 amino acids. In germline, CDR1 is LNHNV, CDR2 YYDKDF (reference sequence). CDR3 sequence: CATSRDLRDQETKYF. CDR3 sequence (DNA): TGTGCCACCAGCAGAGATCTCCGGGACCAAGAGACCAAGTACTTC.

This clonotype came up many times. The chain links TRBV24-1 to TRBJ2-7; no clear D gene. The CDR3 loop spans 11 amino acids. Germline-derived CDR1 and CDR2 are KGHDR and SFDVKD. Trimming stripped 0 bases from V and 7 bases from J, with 3 bases between. CDR3 DNA sequence: TGTGCCACCAGTGATTTGGAGGAGCAGTACTTC. Protein product: CATSDLEEQYF.

In this sample, this clonotype turned up many times. V and J are TRBV5-1 and TRBJ2-1, with 8 bases aligning to TRBD1. This CDR3 is 12 amino acids long. In germline, CDR1 is SGHRS, CDR2 YFSETQ. Trimming took 4 bases from V and 13 from J; bases not matched to a gene: 7. The CDR3 DNA follows: TGCGCCAGCAGCGAAGACAGGGGAGGTCAGTTCTTC. Amino acid sequence: CASSEDRGGQFF.

This clonotype was seen ten or more times. The chain has TRBV7-2 and TRBJ2-5; D not certain. Looked up from germline, CDR1 is SGHTA and CDR2 is FQGNSA. Trimming removed 3 bases from V and 2 bases from J, with 7 bases in between. The CDR3 is made up of 13 amino acids. The CDR3, as DNA: TGTGCCAGCAGCTTTTCGGGTCAAGAGACCCAGTACTTC. Protein product: CASSFSGQETQYF.

This clonotype appeared many times. The chain employs TRBV12-3 or TRBV12-4 and TRBJ2-1; 9 nucleotides match TRBD1. CDR3 size: 14 residues. V dropped 8 bases and J dropped 1; count of bases not matched to a gene: 3. The CDR3 sequence: CASSGTGSYNEQFF. CDR3 in DNA: TGTGCCAGCTCCGGGACAGGGTCCTACAATGAGCAGTTCTTC.

Only a few counts were recorded for this clonotype. V gene TRBV3-1 combines with J gene TRBJ1-1; D is unclear. The CDR3 consists of 11 residues. V lost 1 base, J lost 4 bases, and 1 base lay in between. In germline, CDR1 is LGHDT, CDR2 YNNKEL (reference sequence). The CDR3 protein is CASSQVTEAFF. CDR3 coding DNA: TGTGCCAGCAGCCAAGTCACTGAAGCTTTCTTT.

This clonotype has at least ten counts. The rearrangement joins TRBV11-3 to TRBJ2-3; TRBD2 might be the D (6 bases). The length of the CDR3 is 14 residues. Per the germline V gene, CDR1 is SGHNT and CDR2 is YENEEA. V was shortened by 5 bases and J by 0 bases, with 9 bases between the two germline ends. CDR3: CASSREMSTDTQYF. In DNA, the CDR3 is TGTGCCAGCAGCCGGGAGATGAGCACAGATACGCAGTATTTT.

This clonotype was counted many times. The chain carries TRBV24-1 and TRBJ2-5; TRBD1 agrees at 8 bases. The germline gives CDR1 KGHDR, CDR2 SFDVKD. The CDR3 is 16 residues long. The trim removed 3 bases at V and 5 bases at J, leaving 10 bases unmatched. CDR3 nucleotide sequence: TGTGCCACCAGTGATCGCGGCAGGGGGCGCGAGGAGACCCAGTACTTC. Translated: CATSDRGRGREETQYF.

This clonotype was observed a few times. The chain joins TRBV6-2 or TRBV6-3 to TRBJ2-2; D possibly corresponds to TRBD1 (6 bases). This CDR3 comprises 14 residues. The germline V gene encodes CDR1 MNHEY and CDR2 SVGEGT. V was cut by 8 bases and J by 1 base, with 11 bases left in between. CDR3 nucleotides: TGTGCCAGCGGACAGTCACTGAACACCGGGGAGCTGTTTTTT. It codes for CASGQSLNTGELFF.

J is TRBJ2-3 and V is TRBV12-3 or TRBV12-4, with D perhaps matching TRBD1 or TRBD2 (5 bases each). The V end lost 5 bases, the J end lost 2 bases, and 20 bases lay between the germline ends. This CDR3 is built from 17 residues. CDR3 in amino acids: CASSLPLRDGITDTQYF. CDR3 DNA sequence: TGTGCCAGCAGTCTGCCCCTGAGGGACGGAATCACAGATACGCAGTATTTT.

This clonotype was counted ten times or more. CDR3 protein: CASRRGGPDTQYF. The CDR3 region has the DNA TGTGCCAGCAGGAGGGGGGGACCAGATACGCAGTATTTT. This chain links TRBV11-1 with TRBJ2-3, with D maybe TRBD2 (7 bases). The CDR3 contains 13 residues. Germline values: CDR1 SGHAT, CDR2 FQDESV (reference sequence). The V end was cut by 6 bases, the J end by 4 bases, with 11 bases between.

This clonotype was seen at least ten times. The genes are TRBV7-2 and TRBJ2-1; D not resolved. Trimming stripped 5 bases from V and 2 bases from J, with 7 bases between. CDR1 SGHTA and CDR2 FQGNSA come from the germline V gene. The CDR3 extends over 13 amino acids. In DNA, the CDR3 is TGTGCCAGCAGCGTAAGGGCCTACAATGAGCAGTTCTTC. The encoded protein is CASSVRAYNEQFF.

This clonotype was picked up many times. The rearrangement joins TRBV18 to TRBJ2-2; no clear D gene. V was shortened by 6 bases and J by 0 bases, with 8 bases between the two germline ends. The CDR3 totals 14 residues. Germline V gene data show CDR1 as KGHSH and CDR2 as LQKENI. The CDR3 sequence: CASSRATNTGELFF. In DNA form, the CDR3 reads TGTGCCAGCTCCCGGGCCACGAACACCGGGGAGCTGTTTTTT.

The sample holds many counts of this clonotype. This chain connects TRBV20-1 to TRBJ1-1, with 9 positions matching TRBD1. CDR1 DFQATT and CDR2 SNEGSKA come from the germline V gene (reference sequence). The ends lost 7 bases at V and 5 bases at J; junction bases unmatched: 8. The length of the CDR3 is 13 residues. CDR3 DNA: TGCAGTGTCGCACAGGGGGCTCAGACTGAAGCTTTCTTT. Amino acids: CSVAQGAQTEAFF.

This clonotype was found a few times. This chain connects TRBV2 to TRBJ2-5; the D is unclear. Trimming cost V 4 bases and J 3 bases, with 12 bases left between them. The CDR3 loop spans 14 amino acids. In germline, CDR1 is SNHLY, CDR2 FYNNEI. As DNA, the CDR3 is TGTGCCAGCAGTGCTTTACGAGGAAAAGAGACCCAGTACTTC. It specifies CASSALRGKETQYF.

This clonotype was seen many times. The genes are TRBV3-1 and TRBJ2-7; D is undetermined. The V gene's germline CDR1 is LGHDT and CDR2 YNNKEL (reference sequence). The germline V and J ends were trimmed by 4 bases and 2 bases, with 18 bases remaining between them. This CDR3 contains 16 residues. CDR3 nucleotide sequence: TGTGCCAGCAGCCGATCCTTAGGCCACGGCGCCTACGAGCAGTACTTC. Its translation is CASSRSLGHGAYEQYF.

This clonotype was picked up many times. The chain uses TRBV5-1 and TRBJ1-1, with 7 positions matching TRBD1. With V trimmed by 4 bases and J by 0 bases, 3 bases remained unmatched. The CDR3 runs 14 residues. The germline V gene encodes CDR1 SGHRS and CDR2 YFSETQ. The CDR3: CASSVDRMNTEAFF. The CDR3 DNA sequence: TGCGCCAGCAGCGTGGACAGGATGAACACTGAAGCTTTCTTT. Looking up the rest from reference TRBV5-1 and TRBJ1-1 gives the full variable domain: KAGVTQTPRYLIKTRGQQVTLSCSPISGHRSVSWYQQTPGQGLQFLFEYFSETQRNKGNFPGRFSGRQFSNSRSEMNVSTLELGDSALYLCASSVDRMNTEAFFGQGTRLTVV.

The table lists this clonotype with a few counts. V gene TRBV4-1 combines with J gene TRBJ2-3, with a tentative D call TRBD2 (6 bases). The length of the CDR3 is 19 residues. Germline loops: CDR1 MGHRA, CDR2 YSYEKL. The germline V and J ends were trimmed by 2 bases and 4 bases, with 25 bases remaining between them. CDR3 sequence reads: CASSQPPRDFLVEADTQYF. DNA of the CDR3: TGCGCCAGCAGCCAACCCCCGAGGGACTTCTTAGTAGAAGCAGATACGCAGTATTTT.